Each of the 27 T cell receptor beta chains below was sequenced from the same sample in a study of T-cell memory formation after mild COVID-19. TCRdb recomputed calls from the 5' RACE reads with MiXCR, one row per CDR3 protein. The top ten hold around 13% of the sample, which has approximately 580,000 distinct CDR3 sequences, approximately 20% seen once. Sequencing was done on a sample of PBMCs or a T cell subset sorted from them (not recorded which). Receptors were obtained from an adult woman who had mild COVID-19 (a few samples of this study predate the infection). Cell type and time point are not known.

This chain joins TRBV7-2 and TRBJ1-4, with D tentatively TRBD1 (5 bases). The germline V gene encodes CDR1 SGHTA and CDR2 FQGNSA. The CDR3 totals 13 residues. V was cut by 1 base and J by 10 bases, with 10 bases left in between. The CDR3 region has the DNA TGTGCCAGCAGCTTAGTTGGGGGGGGAAAACTGTTTTTT. Amino acids: CASSLVGGGKLFF.

This sequence joins TRBV5-1 and TRBJ2-3, with TRBD2 as a possible D gene (6 bases). The CDR3 runs 16 residues. Trimming removed 3 bases at V and 4 bases at J, with 18 bases between. CDR1 and CDR2 from the germline V gene are SGHRS and YFSETQ. The CDR3 loop reads CASSSPSGRRADTQYF. CDR3 DNA sequence: TGCGCCAGCAGCTCGCCATCCGGGAGAAGAGCAGATACGCAGTATTTT.

The V call is TRBV12-3 or TRBV12-4, the J call TRBJ1-5; no firm D call. V lost 1 base and J 0 bases, leaving 13 bases between the germline ends. The CDR3 runs 17 residues. The CDR3 DNA follows: TGTGCCAGCAGTTTAGGTTTCCGGCTTTATAGCAATCAGCCCCAGCATTTT. Translated, it gives CASSLGFRLYSNQPQHF.

This clonotype has a handful of counts. Sequence at one end of the junction differs from germline and may be a read error. This chain links TRBV12-3 or TRBV12-4 with TRBJ1-2; no clear D. The CDR3 sequence is 14 residues long. The CDR3: CATSLGEFNYGYTF. In DNA, the CDR3 is TGTGCCACCAGTCTCGGGGAATTTAACTATGGCTACACCTTC.

The V call is TRBV7-9, the J call TRBJ2-2; possibly TRBD2 for D (5 bases). The V gene lost 0 bases and the J gene lost 5 bases, with 10 bases spanning the gap. Germline CDR1 and CDR2: SEHNR and FQNEAQ (reference sequence). CDR3 length: 15 amino acids. CDR3 in DNA: TGTGCCAGCAGCTTAGCGCTAGCTAAGACCGGGGAGCTGTTTTTT. It specifies CASSLALAKTGELFF.

Comments on this clonotype: A much larger clone differs by one base, so this may be a read error. This chain uses TRBV7-9 with TRBJ1-1, with D unclear. CDR3 size: 12 residues. The ends were cut back, 5 bases at V and 1 base at J, with 5 bases in the middle. CDR1 is SEHNR and CDR2 is FQNEAQ in the germline V gene (reference sequence). The CDR3 DNA reads as TGTGCCAGCAGCCACGAGAACACTGAAGCTTTCTTT. Its translation: CASSHENTEAFF.

This chain links TRBV29-1 with TRBJ1-1; D gene unclear. Germline CDR1 SQVTM, CDR2 ANQGSEA. The CDR3 has 13 residues. Trimming took off 6 bases at V and 1 base at J, with 12 bases between the two ends. The CDR3 reads CSVYRFSNTEAFF. The CDR3 DNA reads as TGCAGCGTCTACAGATTTTCGAACACTGAAGCTTTCTTT.

This clonotype was seen a few times. The rearrangement uses TRBV12-5 and TRBJ1-1; 9 nucleotides align to TRBD1. The CDR3 extends over 12 amino acids. The V gene's germline CDR1 is LGHNT and CDR2 FRNRAP. Germline trimming cut 5 bases from V and 8 bases from J; bases unmatched to any gene: 3. CDR3 protein: CASGRTGEEAFF. In nucleotides, the CDR3 is TGTGCTAGTGGTCGGACAGGGGAGGAAGCTTTCTTT.

About this clonotype itself: At one end the junction does not follow the germline gene, possibly because of a read error. This chain links TRBV7-7 with TRBJ2-7, with 9 bases aligning to TRBD1. There are 15 residues in the CDR3. Looked up from germline, CDR1 is SSHAT and CDR2 is FNYEAQ (reference sequence). As DNA, the CDR3 is TGTGCTAGCAGCTTAGCGGGTGGACAGGGGTACGAGCAGTACTTC. Amino acid sequence: CASSLAGGQGYEQYF.

This chain joins TRBV5-1 and TRBJ1-2; D might be TRBD1 (5 bases). The V end lost 4 bases, the J end lost 8 bases, and 15 bases lay between the germline ends. Germline V gives CDR1 SGHRS, CDR2 YFSETQ. CDR3 length equals 13 residues. The CDR3 nucleotides are TGCGCCAGCAGCCCCCACGGGGCGGAAGGCTACACCTTC. Protein sequence: CASSPHGAEGYTF.

This clonotype has just a few counts. This rearrangement joins TRBV18 to TRBJ2-5, with D possibly TRBD1 on 5 matching bases. The CDR3 has 15 residues. V lost 1 base to trimming and J lost 2 bases, with 11 bases between them. The germline gives CDR1 KGHSH, CDR2 LQKENI. The CDR3 loop reads CASSPLTARQETQYF. The CDR3 DNA reads as TGTGCCAGCTCACCACTGACAGCGAGACAAGAGACCCAGTACTTC.

In its sample, this clonotype was seen many times. The chain uses TRBV3-1 and TRBJ1-1; D possibly corresponds to TRBD1 (5 bases). Germline V gene sequence: CDR1 LGHDT, CDR2 YNNKEL (reference sequence). V was trimmed by 0 bases and J by 1 base, leaving 6 bases between them. This CDR3 spans 14 amino acids. The CDR3 bases are TGTGCCAGCAGCCAAGAGGGGGGGAACACTGAAGCTTTCTTT. It specifies CASSQEGGNTEAFF.

J is TRBJ1-5 and V is TRBV2, with 9 bases fitting TRBD1. Germline values: CDR1 SNHLY, CDR2 FYNNEI. The J segment lost 4 bases and the V segment lost 5 bases, leaving 9 bases of the junction unmatched. The CDR3 totals 16 residues. The CDR3 DNA reads TGTGCCAGCAGTAAGGACAGGGGATTTGGGAATCAGCCCCAGCATTTT. The encoded protein is CASSKDRGFGNQPQHF. Combining the CDR3 with reference TRBV2 and TRBJ1-5 gives the whole variable domain EPEVTQTPSHQVTQMGQEVILRCVPISNHLYFYWYRQILGQKVEFLVSFYNNEISEKSEIFDDQFSVERPDGSNFTLKIRSTKLEDSAMYFCASSKDRGFGNQPQHFGDGTRLSIL.

The chain has TRBV6-2 or TRBV6-3 and TRBJ1-5; 8 bases fit TRBD1. The germline V gene encodes CDR1 MNHEY and CDR2 SVGEGT. The V gene end was trimmed by 6 bases and the J gene end by 1 base; junction bases not matched to a gene: 5. The CDR3 is 15 residues long. CDR3 residues: CASRRTGPSNQPQHF. The CDR3 DNA reads as TGTGCCAGCAGACGGACAGGGCCAAGCAATCAGCCCCAGCATTTT.

This clonotype was seen a few times. CDR3 sequence (DNA): TGCGCCAGCAGCTTGGGCAGACTAGCGGGAGACACCGGGGAGCTGTTTTTT. Protein: CASSLGRLAGDTGELFF. The chain joins TRBV5-1 to TRBJ2-2; 12 bases line up with TRBD2. CDR1 and CDR2 from the germline V gene are SGHRS and YFSETQ. The J segment lost 3 bases and the V segment lost 0 bases, leaving 3 bases of the junction unmatched. CDR3 size: 17 residues.

The genes are TRBV7-6 and TRBJ1-6; D unresolved. CDR3 length equals 15 residues. From germline, CDR1 is SGHVS and CDR2 FNYEAQ. Trimming removed 1 base at V and 6 bases at J, with 10 bases between. This CDR3 reads CASSLEGSFNSPLHF. The CDR3 DNA follows: TGTGCCAGCAGCTTAGAGGGCAGCTTTAATTCACCCCTCCACTTT.

There are a few counts of this clonotype. The CDR3 DNA reads TGTGCCAGCAGCCACCCGGAGGGGACAGGGGCCTACGAGCAGTACTTC. Its protein is CASSHPEGTGAYEQYF. The rearrangement links TRBV14 to TRBJ2-7; 10 bases fit TRBD1. Germline CDR1 reads SGHDN; CDR2 reads FVKESK. The CDR3 spans 16 residues. J lost 2 bases, V lost 3 bases, and 7 bases had no gene match.

This clonotype was observed once. The gene calls are TRBV6-1 and TRBJ2-1; TRBD1 agrees at 7 bases. J was trimmed by 8 bases and V by 6 bases; bases with no gene match: 13. The V gene's germline CDR1 is MNHNS and CDR2 SASEGT. The CDR3 totals 15 residues. The CDR3 DNA is TGTGCCAGCAGGGGAACAGGGGAGCCATCGGATGAGCAGTTCTTC. Protein sequence: CASRGTGEPSDEQFF.

This chain connects TRBV9 to TRBJ2-3; TRBD2 aligns across 8 bases. Trimming cost V 0 bases and J 2 bases; bases outside gene matches: 5. Looked up from germline, CDR1 is SGDLS and CDR2 is YYNGEE. This CDR3 has 16 amino acids. The CDR3 protein is CASSVGPAGATDTQYF. CDR3 bases: TGTGCCAGCAGCGTAGGTCCAGCGGGGGCCACAGATACGCAGTATTTT.

This clonotype appeared a few times. The chain employs TRBV19 and TRBJ1-2; D is possibly TRBD1 (5 bases). Germline V CDR1 and CDR2: LNHDA, SQIVND (reference sequence). The CDR3 is made up of 13 amino acids. V shed 4 bases and J shed 4 bases, with 10 bases lying between them. The CDR3 here is CASSKTEFYGYTF. In DNA form, the CDR3 reads TGTGCCAGTAGTAAGACAGAGTTCTATGGCTACACCTTC.

This clonotype appeared a few times. The V and J genes are TRBV3-1 and TRBJ1-2; D uncertain. V lost 3 bases and J lost 8, with 7 bases in between. This CDR3 spans 11 amino acids. Germline V CDR1 and CDR2: LGHDT, YNNKEL (reference sequence). The chain's CDR3 is CASSHILGYTF. The CDR3 nucleotides are TGTGCCAGCAGCCATATTCTCGGCTACACCTTC. Together with reference TRBV3-1 and TRBJ1-2, the CDR3 gives the full variable domain: DTAVSQTPKYLVTQMGNDKSIKCEQNLGHDTMYWYKQDSKKFLKIMFSYNNKELIINETVPNRFSPKSPDKAHLNLHINSLELGDSAVYFCASSHILGYTFGSGTRLTVV.

This clonotype was observed a few times. The chain couples TRBV7-2 to TRBJ2-7; 8 bases agree with TRBD2. This CDR3 has 18 residues. Unmatched junction bases numbered 14, after V lost 3 bases and J lost 1 base. Germline V gene data show CDR1 as SGHTA and CDR2 as FQGNSA. CDR3 sequence (DNA): TGTGCCAGCAGCTTTAAGGGGTCCCGTAGCGGGGCGTCCTACGAGCAGTACTTC. It yields the protein CASSFKGSRSGASYEQYF.

The chain employs TRBV20-1 and TRBJ1-1; D is unresolved. Trimming left V 1 base short and J 0 bases short, with 9 bases between. Per the germline V gene, CDR1 is DFQATT and CDR2 is SNEGSKA (reference sequence). The CDR3 contains 14 residues. In DNA form, the CDR3 reads TGCAGTGCTAGAGTGAACAGCCTGAACACTGAAGCTTTCTTT. Residues: CSARVNSLNTEAFF.

The chain is built from TRBV4-2 and TRBJ1-2; D unclear. Germline CDR1 LGHNA, CDR2 YNFKEQ. V shed 1 base and J shed 1 base, with 7 bases lying between them. The CDR3 has 14 residues. CDR3 nucleotides: TGTGCCAGCAGCCAAGCGGCAGATAACTATGGCTACACCTTC. Its translation is CASSQAADNYGYTF.

J is TRBJ2-7 and V is TRBV24-1; TRBD1 aligns across 8 bases. Losses at the gene ends were 3 bases for V and 3 bases for J; bases not matched to a gene: 9. The CDR3 is made up of 16 amino acids. Germline CDR1 and CDR2: KGHDR and SFDVKD. This CDR3 is CATSDPNDRGGYEQYF. The CDR3 DNA reads TGTGCCACCAGTGATCCTAACGACAGGGGCGGCTACGAGCAGTACTTC.

The genes are TRBV5-1 and TRBJ2-7; 8 bases map to TRBD1. The CDR3 is 15 amino acids. The junction had 7 bases not matched to a gene; V was cut back by 2 bases and J by 3 bases. Germline CDR1 SGHRS, CDR2 YFSETQ. Here the CDR3 reads CASSFGETGVYEQYF. The CDR3 DNA reads TGCGCCAGCAGCTTTGGGGAGACAGGGGTCTACGAGCAGTACTTC.

The chain is built from TRBV20-1 and TRBJ2-3, with 8 nucleotides matching TRBD2. V shed 4 bases and J 6 bases; nucleotides not matched to a gene: 15. The germline gives CDR1 DFQATT, CDR2 SNEGSKA (reference sequence). This CDR3 contains 16 residues. In nucleotides, the CDR3 is TGCAGTGCTACGAGGGTTGGCGGGGGGAGTATGGATACGCAGTATTTT. This sequence encodes CSATRVGGGSMDTQYF.